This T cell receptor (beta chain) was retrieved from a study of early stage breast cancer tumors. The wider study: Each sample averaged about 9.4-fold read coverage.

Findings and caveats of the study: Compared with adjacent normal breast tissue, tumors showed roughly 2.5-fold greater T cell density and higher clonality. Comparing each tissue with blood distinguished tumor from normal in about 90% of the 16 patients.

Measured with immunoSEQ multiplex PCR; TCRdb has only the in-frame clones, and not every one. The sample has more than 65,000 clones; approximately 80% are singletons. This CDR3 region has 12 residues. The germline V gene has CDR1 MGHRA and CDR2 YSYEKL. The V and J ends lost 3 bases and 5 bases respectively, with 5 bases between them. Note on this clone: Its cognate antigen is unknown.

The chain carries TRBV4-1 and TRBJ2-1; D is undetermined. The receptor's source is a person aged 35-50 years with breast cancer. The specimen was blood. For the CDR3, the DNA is TGCGCCAGCAGCCATAGAAACAATGAGCAGTTCTTC. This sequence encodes CASSHRNNEQFF.